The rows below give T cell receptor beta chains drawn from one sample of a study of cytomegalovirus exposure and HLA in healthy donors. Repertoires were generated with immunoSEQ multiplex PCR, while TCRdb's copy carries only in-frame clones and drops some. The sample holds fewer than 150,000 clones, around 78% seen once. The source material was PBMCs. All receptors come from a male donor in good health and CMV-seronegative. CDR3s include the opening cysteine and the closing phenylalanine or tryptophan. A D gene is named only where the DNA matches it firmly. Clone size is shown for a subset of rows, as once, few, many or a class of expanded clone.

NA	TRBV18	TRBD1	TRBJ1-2	TGTGCCAGCTCACAATATACCGGGACAGGGACTGTGAACTATGGCTACACCTTC	CASSQYTGTGTVNYGYTF
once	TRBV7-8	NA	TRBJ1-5	TGTGCCAGCAGCTCTCGAGGGCCCAATAGCAATCAGCCCCAGCATTTT	CASSSRGPNSNQPQHF
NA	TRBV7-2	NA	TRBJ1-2	TGTGCCAGCAGCTTAGGTTGGAGGGACGGCTACACCTTC	CASSLGWRDGYTF
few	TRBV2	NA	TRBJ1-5	TGTGCCAGCAGTGGGGTGGGGGGTAGCAATCAGCCCCAGCATTTT	CASSGVGGSNQPQHF
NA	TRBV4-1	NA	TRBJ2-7	TGCGCCAGCAGCCAAGAACATTGGTACGAGCAGTACTTC	CASSQEHWYEQYF
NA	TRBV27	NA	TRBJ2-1	TGTGCCAGCAGTTTAGTTCACTACAATGAGCAGTTCTTC	CASSLVHYNEQFF
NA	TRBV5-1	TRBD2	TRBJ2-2	TGCGCCAGCAGCTTTCCTAGGGGAAGACTAGCCACCGGGGAGCTGTTTTTT	CASSFPRGRLATGELFF
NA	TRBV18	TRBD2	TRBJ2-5	TGTGCCAGCTCACCGTATCGGGGGGGAGAAGAGACCCAGTACTTC	CASSPYRGGEETQYF
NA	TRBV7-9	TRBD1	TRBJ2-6	TGTGCCAGCAGCTCGACAGGGGGATATGGGGCCAACGTCCTGACTTTC	CASSSTGGYGANVLTF
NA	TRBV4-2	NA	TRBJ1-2	TGTGCCAGCCGGCAGGGGATGACCTATGGCTACACCTTC	CASRQGMTYGYTF
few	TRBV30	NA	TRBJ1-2	TGTGCCTGGAGTCCGATGGGGTGGAGGACCAACTATGGCTACACCTTC	CAWSPMGWRTNYGYTF
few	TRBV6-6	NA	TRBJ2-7	TGTGCCAGCAGTTACTCTGGGAGTAGGTGGCACGAGCAGTACTTC	CASSYSGSRWHEQYF
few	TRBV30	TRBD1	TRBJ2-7	TGTGCTTCCAACAGGGGGCTCTACGAGCAGTACTTC	CASNRGLYEQYF
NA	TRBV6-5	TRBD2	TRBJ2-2	TGTGCCAGCAGTCCTAGCGGGGGGGCATCCGGGGAGCTGTTTTTT	CASSPSGGASGELFF
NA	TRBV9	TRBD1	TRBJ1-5	TGTGCCAGCAGCCCCGAGACGGACAGGAATCAGCCCCAGCATTTT	CASSPETDRNQPQHF
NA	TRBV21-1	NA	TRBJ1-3	TGTGCCAGCAGCAAAGGAAGGAGCCCTGGAAACACCATATATTTT	CASSKGRSPGNTIYF
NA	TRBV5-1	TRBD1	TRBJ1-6	TGCGCCAGCAGCTTGTTCCCTTCCAGGGGGAATTCACCCCTCCACTTT	CASSLFPSRGNSPLHF
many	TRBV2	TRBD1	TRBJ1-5	TGTGCCAGCAGTGTTGGGACAGACTATAGCAATCAGCCCCAGCATTTT	CASSVGTDYSNQPQHF
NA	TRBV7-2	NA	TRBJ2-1	TGTGCCAGCAGCTCAGGACTCAACTACAATGAGCAGTTCTTC	CASSSGLNYNEQFF
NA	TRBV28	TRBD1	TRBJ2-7	TGTGCCAGCAGTTTCCTGGACAGGGTGATCCACGAGCAGTACTTC	CASSFLDRVIHEQYF
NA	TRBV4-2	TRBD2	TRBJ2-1	TGTGCCAGCAGCCAAGCCACTAGCGGGACCTACAATGAGCAGTTCTTC	CASSQATSGTYNEQFF
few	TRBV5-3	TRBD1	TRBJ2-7	TGTGCCAGAAGCTTGGTACGGGACAGGAGCTACGAGCAGTACTTC	CARSLVRDRSYEQYF
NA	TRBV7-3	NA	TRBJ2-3	TGTGCCAGCAGCTTAACAAGAGGGAGGAACACAGATACGCAGTATTTT	CASSLTRGRNTDTQYF
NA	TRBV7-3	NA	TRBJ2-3	TGTGCCAGCAGCTTAACGCGAGGCACAGATACGCAGTATTTT	CASSLTRGTDTQYF
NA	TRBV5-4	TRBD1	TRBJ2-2	TGTGCCAGCAGCAAAATCCGACAGGGGGATAACACCGGGGAGCTGTTTTTT	CASSKIRQGDNTGELFF
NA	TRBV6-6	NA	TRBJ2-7	TGTGCCAGCAGTTTCCGTGACAGGACCTACGAGCAGTACTTC	CASSFRDRTYEQYF
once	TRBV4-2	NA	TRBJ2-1	TGTGCCAGCAGCCAAGATTGGCGGGGAAACAATGAGCAGTTCTTC	CASSQDWRGNNEQFF
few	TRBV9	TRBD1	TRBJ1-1	TGTGCCAGCAGCGTTCAGGGGGGCACTGAAGCTTTCTTT	CASSVQGGTEAFF
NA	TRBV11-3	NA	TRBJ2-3	TGTGCCAGCAGCCGGCGGACTAGCACAGATACGCAGTATTTT	CASSRRTSTDTQYF
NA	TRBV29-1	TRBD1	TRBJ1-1	TGCAGCGTTGCTGCAGGGGGCCGGGACACTGAAGCTTTCTTT	CSVAAGGRDTEAFF
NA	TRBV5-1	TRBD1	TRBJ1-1	TGCGCCAGCAGCGCGGGACAGGGCGACACTGAAGCTTTCTTT	CASSAGQGDTEAFF
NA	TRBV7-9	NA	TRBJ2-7	TGTGCCAGCAGTGGTGAACAGGGAGGGGGGGAGCAGTACTTC	CASSGEQGGGEQYF
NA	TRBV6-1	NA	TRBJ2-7	TGTGCCAGCAGTACCACTAGGACCTACGAGCAGTACTTC	CASSTTRTYEQYF
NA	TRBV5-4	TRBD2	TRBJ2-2	TGTGCCAGCAGCTTGGTTCTCGGGGGGGCTGGTTCGCCGTGGGAGCTGTTTTTT	CASSLVLGGAGSPWELFF
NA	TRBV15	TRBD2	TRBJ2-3	TGTGCCACCAGCATAGCGGGGGGGCCTTGGAAGACAGATACGCAGTATTTT	CATSIAGGPWKTDTQYF
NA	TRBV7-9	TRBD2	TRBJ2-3	TGTGCCAGCAGCCCAAACGGGGCGGGAGCGGATACGCAGTATTTT	CASSPNGAGADTQYF
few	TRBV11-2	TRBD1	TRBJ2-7	TGTGCCAGCAGCTGGGACAGGGACGAGCAGTACTTC	CASSWDRDEQYF
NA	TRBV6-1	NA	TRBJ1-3	TGTGCCAGCATCTCAGGGCTCTCTGGAAACACCATATATTTT	CASISGLSGNTIYF
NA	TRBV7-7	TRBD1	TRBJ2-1	TGTGCTAGCAGCTTAGACAGGGCCTCCTACAATGAGCAGTTCTTC	CASSLDRASYNEQFF
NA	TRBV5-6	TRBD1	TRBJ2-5	TGTGCCAGCAGCGCCCAAGCCCGGGACAGAGACCAAGAGACCCAGTACTTC	CASSAQARDRDQETQYF
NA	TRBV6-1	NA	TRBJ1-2	TGTGCCAGCAGACAGGATGGCTACACCTTC	CASRQDGYTF
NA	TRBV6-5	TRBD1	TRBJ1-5	TGTGCCAGCAACCGACAGGGGGCAGGGCAGCCCCAGCATTTT	CASNRQGAGQPQHF
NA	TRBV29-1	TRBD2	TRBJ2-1	TGCAGCGTTGAAGGGCTAGCGGGAGGACGCTCCTACAATGAGCAGTTCTTC	CSVEGLAGGRSYNEQFF
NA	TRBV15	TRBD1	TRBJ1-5	TGTGCCACCAGCAGTCGGACAGGAAAGAATCAGCCCCAGCATTTT	CATSSRTGKNQPQHF
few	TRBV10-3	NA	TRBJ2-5	TGTGCCATCAGACCCCGGACTACCGAAGAGACCCAGTACTTC	CAIRPRTTEETQYF
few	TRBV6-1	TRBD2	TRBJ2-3	TGTGCCAGCAGTGATAATGGGGGGGGAGGATCGATTACAGATACGCAGTATTTT	CASSDNGGGGSITDTQYF
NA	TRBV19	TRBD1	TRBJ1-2	TGTGCCAGTAGTGCCCGTGGGACAGGTTTCTATGGCTACACCTTC	CASSARGTGFYGYTF
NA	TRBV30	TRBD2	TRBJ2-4	TGTGCCTGGAGTGTGACTAGCGGGGGGGCCGGGGGCATTCAGTACTTC	CAWSVTSGGAGGIQYF
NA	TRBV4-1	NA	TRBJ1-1	TGCGCCAGCAGCCGTACAGGGACTGAAGCTTTCTTT	CASSRTGTEAFF
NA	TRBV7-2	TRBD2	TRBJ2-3	TGTGCCAGCAGCTCCCGACTAGCGGGGGGTCTAGATACGCAGTATTTT	CASSSRLAGGLDTQYF
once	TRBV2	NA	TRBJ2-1	TGTGCCAGCAGTTTAAGGGCTAGCGCTTACAATGAGCAGTTCTTC	CASSLRASAYNEQFF
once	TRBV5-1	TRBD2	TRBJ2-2	TGCGCCAGCAGCCCGGGAGGGTACACCGGGGAGCTGTTTTTT	CASSPGGYTGELFF